The 2 T cell receptor beta chains reported below all come from one sample, sequenced in a study of CD8+CD57+ T cells in acquired aplastic anemia. Investigators profiled TCR beta VDJ and CDR3 from genomic DNA template. TCRdb passed the reads through MiXCR, listing each CDR3 protein once. The table has approximately 380,000 distinct CDR3 sequences, 60% to 80% seen once; the top ten hold less than 4%. Sequencing used sorted CD4+, CD8+, or CD8+CD57+ T cells (not recorded which) from PBMCs. The receptor set was obtained from a human donor in good health, serving as a control.

CDR3 nucleotide sequence: TGCAGCGGCGCCAAGGGACAGGGCTCAGGGTACACCTTC. Encoded protein: CSGAKGQGSGYTF. The chain uses TRBV29-1 and TRBJ1-2; TRBD1 aligns across 9 bases. The CDR3 runs to 13 residues. V lost 7 bases and J lost 11; bases outside the gene matches: 14. Germline V CDR1 and CDR2: SQVTM, ANQGSEA.

Concerning this clonotype: One end of the junction varies from germline; a read error may be responsible. The chain couples TRBV7-2 to TRBJ2-5; D is uncertain. Per germline, CDR1 SGHTA and CDR2 FQGNSA. CDR3 length equals 14 residues. CDR3 in DNA: TGTGCCAGCAGCTTGCTCCCGGTGACTCATACCCAATCGTTC. Its translation: CASSLLPVTHTQSF.